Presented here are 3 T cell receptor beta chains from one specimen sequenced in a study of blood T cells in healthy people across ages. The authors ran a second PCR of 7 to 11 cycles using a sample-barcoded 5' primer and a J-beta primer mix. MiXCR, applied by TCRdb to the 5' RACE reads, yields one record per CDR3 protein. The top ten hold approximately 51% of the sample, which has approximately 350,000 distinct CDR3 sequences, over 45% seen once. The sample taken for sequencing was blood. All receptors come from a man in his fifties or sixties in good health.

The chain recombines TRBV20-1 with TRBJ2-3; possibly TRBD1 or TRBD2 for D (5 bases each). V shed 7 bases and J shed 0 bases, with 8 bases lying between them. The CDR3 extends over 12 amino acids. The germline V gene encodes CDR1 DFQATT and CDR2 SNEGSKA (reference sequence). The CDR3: CSGDDSTDTQYF. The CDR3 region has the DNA TGCAGTGGGGACGATAGCACAGATACGCAGTATTTT.

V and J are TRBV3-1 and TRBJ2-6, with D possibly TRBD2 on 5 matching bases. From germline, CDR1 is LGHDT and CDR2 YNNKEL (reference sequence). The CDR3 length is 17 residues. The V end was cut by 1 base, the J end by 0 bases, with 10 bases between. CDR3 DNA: TGTGCCAGCAGCCAAGTGCGGGTCTACTCTGGGGCCAACGTCCTGACTTTC. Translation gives CASSQVRVYSGANVLTF. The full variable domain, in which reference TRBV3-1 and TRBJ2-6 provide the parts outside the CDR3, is DTAVSQTPKYLVTQMGNDKSIKCEQNLGHDTMYWYKQDSKKFLKIMFSYNNKELIINETVPNRFSPKSPDKAHLNLHINSLELGDSAVYFCASSQVRVYSGANVLTFGAGSRLTVL.

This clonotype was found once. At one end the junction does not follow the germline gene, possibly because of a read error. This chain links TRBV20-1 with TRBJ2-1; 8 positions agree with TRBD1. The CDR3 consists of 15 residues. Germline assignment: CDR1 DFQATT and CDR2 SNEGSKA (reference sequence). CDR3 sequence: CSARTIGQGRIEQFF. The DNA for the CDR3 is TGCAGTGCTAGAACCATAGGACAGGGAAGAATTGAGCAGTTCTTT.